Below, 3 T cell receptor beta chains from the same sample are listed, as sequenced in a study of blood T cell repertoires in COVID-19. Sequencing used immunoSEQ multiplex PCR; TCRdb keeps in-frame clones, though not all of them. The profile shows around 240,000 clones, more than 65% of them singletons. Sequencing input: peripheral blood. The receptors stem from a woman aged 40 to 50 who had recovered from COVID-19.

The chain employs TRBV7-9 and TRBJ2-3; TRBD2 aligns across 8 bases. The CDR3 runs 16 residues. J gave up 2 bases and V 1 base, and 5 bases lay outside the gene matches. In germline, CDR1 is SEHNR, CDR2 FQNEAQ (reference sequence). The DNA for the CDR3 is TGTGCCAGCAGCTTAGGCCTAGCGGGCGTCACAGATACGCAGTATTTT. It specifies CASSLGLAGVTDTQYF. Full variable domain (missing parts from reference TRBV7-9 and TRBJ2-3): DTGVSQNPRHKITKRGQNVTFRCDPISEHNRLYWYRQTLGQGPEFLTYFQNEAQLEKSRLLSDRFSAERPKGSFSTLEIQRTEQGDSAMYLCASSLGLAGVTDTQYFGPGTRLTVL.

The genes are TRBV4-1 and TRBJ1-4; TRBD1 matches at 7 bases. CDR3 length: 16 residues. Germline-derived CDR1 and CDR2 are MGHRA and YSYEKL. V trimming: 0 bases; J trimming: 5 bases; junction bases outside the gene matches: 6. CDR3 loop: CASSQDLGDRNEKLFF. CDR3 bases: TGCGCCAGCAGCCAAGATCTTGGGGACAGAAATGAAAAACTGTTTTTT.

The chain uses TRBV30 and TRBJ1-1; 8 nucleotides match TRBD1. This CDR3 comprises 13 residues. J was trimmed by 4 bases and V by 5 bases; bases with no gene match: 6. Germline CDR1 GTSNPN, CDR2 SVGIG (reference sequence). The CDR3 region has the DNA TGTGCCTGGTCCGCACAGGGGGGCACTGAAGCTTTCTTT. Amino acids: CAWSAQGGTEAFF.